This TCR beta chain was recovered during a study of OX40 agonist ivuxolimab in advanced cancers. Study as a whole: Across the patients, intravenous ivuxolimab was delivered every 2 weeks at 0.01 to 10 mg/kg. Dose-escalation cases comprised hepatocellular carcinoma, melanoma, renal cell or head and neck cancer. A history of anti-PD-1, anti-PD-L1 or anti-CTLA-4 therapy was acceptable, and about 37% had some.

V lost 6 bases and J lost 4; bases outside the gene matches: 10. This CDR3 contains 15 residues. CDR1 MNHEY and CDR2 SVGAGI come from the germline V gene. Of note for this clone: Antigen specificity is unknown.

Study results and caveats: At 0.1 to 3.0 mg/kg, CD4+ and CD8+ blood T cells expanded clonally by week 6.

Only in-frame clones appear in the TCRdb table, and some are missing; sequencing was by immunoSEQ multiplex PCR. The sample lists approximately 58,000 clones, 80% to 90% occurring once. The source of this sequence is an adult with an advanced solid tumor such as melanoma, head and neck, liver or kidney cancer. The input for sequencing was CD4+ or CD8+ T cells sorted from blood, taken in a trial of the OX40 agonist ivuxolimab. This chain uses TRBV6-5 with TRBJ2-7; 9 bases agree with TRBD2. The CDR3 protein is CASSLISGSSYEQYF. The CDR3 DNA reads as TGTGCCAGCAGCCTTATTAGCGGGAGTTCTTACGAGCAGTACTTC.